This T cell receptor (beta chain) was retrieved from a study of T cells expressing NK-cell markers. The CDR3 runs 14 residues. Germline loops: CDR1 MGHRA, CDR2 YSYEKL. Production of TCR beta cDNA relied on 5'RACE template switching with UMIs. From the 5' RACE reads, TCRdb lists one entry per CDR3 protein and no DNA. In all, the sample yields under 200,000 distinct CDR3 sequences. Study observations and caveats: Of the CD8+ T cells in roughly 6 donors, about 1.0-7.0% belonged to dominant NKG2C+ clonotypes.

As for this clonotype: Antigen: not known.

Sequencing used blood T cells: a sorted CD56 or NKG2C T cell subset, CD4+ or CD8+ T cells, or bulk PBMC T cells (not recorded which). The chain is built from TRBV4-1 and TRBJ1-1; TCRdb names TRBD1, which stays unverified in the absence of DNA. This receptor was identified in a woman between 18 and 70 years old in good health. The CDR3 spells CASSHPSGNTEAFF.